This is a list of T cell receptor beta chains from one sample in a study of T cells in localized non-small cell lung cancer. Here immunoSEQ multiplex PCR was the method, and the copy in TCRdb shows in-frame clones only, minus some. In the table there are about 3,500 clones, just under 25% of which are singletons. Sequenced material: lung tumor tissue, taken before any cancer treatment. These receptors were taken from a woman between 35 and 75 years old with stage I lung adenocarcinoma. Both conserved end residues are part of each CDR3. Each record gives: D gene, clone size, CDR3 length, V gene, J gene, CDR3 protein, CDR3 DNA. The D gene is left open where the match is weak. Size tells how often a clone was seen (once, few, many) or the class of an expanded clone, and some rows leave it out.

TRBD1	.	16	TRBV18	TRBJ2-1	CASSPPRGQGVNEQFF	TGTGCCAGCTCACCCCCCAGGGGTCAGGGGGTTAATGAGCAGTTCTTC
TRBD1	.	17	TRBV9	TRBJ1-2	CASRYTSTGRENYGYTF	TGTGCCAGCAGGTACACTTCGACAGGGAGAGAGAACTATGGCTACACCTTC
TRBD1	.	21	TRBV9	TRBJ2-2	CASSEALGDSSYQSNTGELFF	TGTGCCAGCAGTGAAGCTTTAGGGGACAGCAGCTATCAATCGAACACCGGGGAGCTGTTTTTT
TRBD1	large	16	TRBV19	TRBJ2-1	CASSMGWGQGYNEQFF	TGTGCCAGTAGTATGGGATGGGGACAGGGGTACAATGAGCAGTTCTTC
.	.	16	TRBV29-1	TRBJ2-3	CSVERAQGGVADTQYF	TGCAGCGTTGAAAGGGCCCAGGGCGGGGTCGCAGATACGCAGTATTTT
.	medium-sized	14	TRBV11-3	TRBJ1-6	CASSHQWGNSPLHF	TGTGCCAGCAGCCACCAATGGGGCAATTCACCCCTCCACTTT
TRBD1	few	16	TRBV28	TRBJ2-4	CASSFYGTGDKNIQYF	TGTGCCAGCAGTTTTTACGGGACAGGGGACAAAAACATTCAGTACTTC
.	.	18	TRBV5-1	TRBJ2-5	CASSRGAAGGQLRETQYF	TGCGCCAGCAGCCGGGGTGCGGCGGGGGGACAGCTGCGGGAGACCCAGTACTTC
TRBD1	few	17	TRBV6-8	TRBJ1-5	CASSGPGQGGGNQPQHF	TGTGCCAGCAGTGGCCCGGGACAGGGTGGTGGCAATCAGCCCCAGCATTTT
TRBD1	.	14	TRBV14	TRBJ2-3	CASSQRQGADTQYF	TGTGCCAGCAGCCAAAGACAGGGGGCAGATACGCAGTATTTT
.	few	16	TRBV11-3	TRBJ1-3	CASSSGGGSSGNTIYF	TGTGCCAGCAGCTCCGGGGGGGGTTCCTCTGGAAACACCATATATTTT
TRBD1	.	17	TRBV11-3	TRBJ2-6	CASIWTGPISGANVLTF	TGTGCCAGCATATGGACAGGGCCAATCTCTGGGGCCAACGTCCTGACTTTC
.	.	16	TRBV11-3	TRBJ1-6	CASRSYQGSSNSPLHF	TGTGCCAGCAGGTCGTACCAGGGTAGTTCTAATTCACCCCTCCACTTT
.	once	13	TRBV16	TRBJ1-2	CASSAGGFYGYTF	TGTGCCAGCTCCGCGGGGGGCTTCTATGGCTACACCTTC
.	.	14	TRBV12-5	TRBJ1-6	CASGIQGYNSPLHF	TGTGCTAGTGGCATACAGGGCTATAATTCACCCCTCCACTTT
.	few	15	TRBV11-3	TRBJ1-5	CASSWGLGLNQPQHF	TGTGCCAGCAGCTGGGGCCTTGGGCTGAATCAGCCCCAGCATTTT
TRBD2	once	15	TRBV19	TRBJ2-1	CASSIGLAGGSSPFF	TGTGCCAGTAGTATCGGGCTAGCGGGGGGTTCCTCCCCGTTCTTC
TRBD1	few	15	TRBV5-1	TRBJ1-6	CASSPVRGQNSPLHF	TGCGCCAGCAGCCCGGTGAGGGGACAGAATTCACCCCTCCACTTT
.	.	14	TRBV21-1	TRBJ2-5	CASTHFRAIQAQYF	TGTGCCAGCACCCATTTTAGGGCAATCCAGGCCCAGTACTTC
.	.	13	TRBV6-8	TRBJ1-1	CATLGRMNTEAFF	TGTGCCACCCTAGGACGGATGAACACTGAAGCTTTCTTT
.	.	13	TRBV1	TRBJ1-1	CASSRGQNTEAFF	TGCGCCAGCAGTCGAGGACAGAACACTGAAGCTTTCTTT
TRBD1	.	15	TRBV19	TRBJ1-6	CASRGGQAQNSPLHF	TGTGCCAGTCGGGGTGGACAGGCTCAGAATTCACCCCTCCACTTT
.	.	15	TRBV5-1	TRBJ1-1	CASSEQGPRNTEAFF	TGCGCCAGCAGCGAGCAGGGCCCCAGGAACACTGAAGCTTTCTTT
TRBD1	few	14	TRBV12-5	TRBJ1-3	CASGQVGQGTAIYF	TGTGCTAGTGGCCAAGTGGGACAGGGTACAGCCATATATTTT
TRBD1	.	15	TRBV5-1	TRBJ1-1	CASSLDQGASPEAFF	TGCGCCAGCAGCTTGGATCAGGGGGCAAGCCCTGAAGCTTTCTTT
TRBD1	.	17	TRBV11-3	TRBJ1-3	CASSLTGTGDSGNTIYF	TGTGCCAGCAGCCTTACAGGGACAGGGGACTCTGGAAACACCATATATTTT
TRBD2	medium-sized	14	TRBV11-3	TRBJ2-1	CASSMSGGSNEQFF	TGTGCCAGCAGTATGAGCGGGGGCTCAAATGAGCAGTTCTTC
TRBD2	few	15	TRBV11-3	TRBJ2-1	CASSLASGFYNEQFF	TGTGCCAGCAGCTTGGCTAGCGGCTTCTACAATGAGCAGTTCTTC
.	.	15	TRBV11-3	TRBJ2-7	CASSQARGSSYEQYF	TGTGCCAGCAGCCAAGCCCGGGGGAGCTCCTACGAGCAGTACTTC
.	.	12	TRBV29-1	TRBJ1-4	CSVARGNEKLFF	TGCAGCGTTGCCAGGGGAAACGAAAAACTGTTTTTT
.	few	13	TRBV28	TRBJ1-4	CASTQEINEKLFF	TGTGCCAGCACGCAAGAGATCAATGAAAAACTGTTTTTT
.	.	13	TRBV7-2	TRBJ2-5	CASSPTGTGTQYF	TGTGCCAGCAGCCCGACCGGGACGGGGACCCAGTACTTC
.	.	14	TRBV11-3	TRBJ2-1	CASSRDLIYNEQFF	TGTGCCAGCAGCCGGGACCTCATCTACAATGAGCAGTTCTTC
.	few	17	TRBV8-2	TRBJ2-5	CASSLGSRSGGQETQYF	TGTGCCAGCAGTTTAGGGTCGAGGAGCGGCGGACAAGAGACCCAGTACTTC
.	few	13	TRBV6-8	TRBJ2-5	CASSNTLQETQYF	TGTGCCAGCAGTAACACGCTTCAAGAGACCCAGTACTTC
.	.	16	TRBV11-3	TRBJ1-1	CASSLEFGSLNTEAFF	TGTGCCAGCAGCTTAGAGTTCGGCAGCCTAAACACTGAAGCTTTCTTT
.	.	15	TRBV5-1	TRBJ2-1	CASSSTSNRYNEQFF	TGCGCCAGCAGCTCCACTAGCAATCGCTACAATGAGCAGTTCTTC
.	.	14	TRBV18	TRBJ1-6	CASSPSGNNSPLHF	TGTGCCAGCTCACCATCAGGGAATAATTCACCCCTCCACTTT
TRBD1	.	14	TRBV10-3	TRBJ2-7	CAISKTGLNYEQYF	TGTGCCATCAGTAAGACAGGGTTAAACTACGAGCAGTACTTC
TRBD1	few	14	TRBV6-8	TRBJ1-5	CASSSDREGQPQHF	TGTGCCAGCAGTTCCGACAGGGAAGGTCAGCCCCAGCATTTT
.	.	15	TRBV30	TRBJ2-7	CAWSGIGRLAYEQYF	TGTGCCTGGAGTGGTATAGGGCGGTTAGCCTACGAGCAGTACTTC
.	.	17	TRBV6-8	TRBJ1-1	CASSYSRERGMNTEAFF	TGTGCCAGCAGTTACTCGAGAGAACGAGGTATGAACACTGAAGCTTTCTTT
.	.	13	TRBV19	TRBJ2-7	CASSMGAGSEQYF	TGTGCCAGTAGTATGGGTGCCGGAAGCGAGCAGTACTTC
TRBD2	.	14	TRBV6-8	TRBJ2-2	CASRGLAFPGELFF	TGTGCCAGCAGGGGACTAGCGTTTCCCGGGGAGCTGTTTTTT
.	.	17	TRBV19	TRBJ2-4	CASSIVKGAGSKNIQYF	TGTGCCAGTAGTATCGTAAAGGGTGCAGGGTCCAAAAACATTCAGTACTTC